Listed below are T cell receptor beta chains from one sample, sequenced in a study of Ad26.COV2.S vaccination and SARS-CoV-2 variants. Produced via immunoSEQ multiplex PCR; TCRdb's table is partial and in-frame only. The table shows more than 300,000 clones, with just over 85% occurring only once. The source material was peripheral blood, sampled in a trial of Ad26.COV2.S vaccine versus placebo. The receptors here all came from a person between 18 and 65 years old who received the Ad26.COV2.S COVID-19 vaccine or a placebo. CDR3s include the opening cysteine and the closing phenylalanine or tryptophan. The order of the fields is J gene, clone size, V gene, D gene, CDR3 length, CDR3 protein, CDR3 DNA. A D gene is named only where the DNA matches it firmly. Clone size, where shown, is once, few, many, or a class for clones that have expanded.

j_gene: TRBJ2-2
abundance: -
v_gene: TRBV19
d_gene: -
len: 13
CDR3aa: CASSRATTGELFF
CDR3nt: TGTGCCAGTAGTAGGGCCACCACCGGGGAGCTGTTTTTT

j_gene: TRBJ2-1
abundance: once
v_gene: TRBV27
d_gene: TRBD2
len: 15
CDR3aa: CASTLKPGLAGHQFF
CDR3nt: TGTGCCAGCACCCTTAAACCGGGACTAGCGGGGCATCAGTTCTTC

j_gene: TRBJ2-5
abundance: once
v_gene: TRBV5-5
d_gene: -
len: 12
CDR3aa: CASSPHQETQYF
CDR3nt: TGTGCCAGCAGCCCACACCAAGAGACCCAGTACTTC

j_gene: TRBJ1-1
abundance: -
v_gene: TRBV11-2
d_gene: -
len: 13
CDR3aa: CASSLVGLTEAFF
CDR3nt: TGTGCCAGCAGCTTAGTCGGCCTTACTGAAGCTTTCTTT

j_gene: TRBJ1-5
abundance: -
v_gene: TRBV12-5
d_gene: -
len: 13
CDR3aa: CASALTDNQPQHF
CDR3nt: TGTGCTAGTGCCCTGACAGATAATCAGCCCCAGCATTTT

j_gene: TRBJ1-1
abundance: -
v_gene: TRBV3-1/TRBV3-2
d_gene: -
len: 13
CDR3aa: CASSQVRRAEAFF
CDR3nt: TGTGCCAGCAGCCAAGTGAGGCGGGCTGAAGCTTTCTTT

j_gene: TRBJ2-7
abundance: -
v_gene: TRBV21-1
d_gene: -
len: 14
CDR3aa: CASSNERGPYEQYF
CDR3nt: TGTGCCAGCAGCAATGAGCGGGGCCCCTACGAGCAGTACTTC

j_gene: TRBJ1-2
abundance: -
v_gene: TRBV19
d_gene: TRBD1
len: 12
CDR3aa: CASAGQIYGYTF
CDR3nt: TGTGCCAGTGCGGGACAGATCTATGGCTACACCTTC

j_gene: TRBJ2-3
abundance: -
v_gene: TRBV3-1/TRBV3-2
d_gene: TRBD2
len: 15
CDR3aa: CASSQESGGANTQYF
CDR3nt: TGTGCCAGCAGCCAAGAAAGCGGGGGGGCAAATACGCAGTATTTT

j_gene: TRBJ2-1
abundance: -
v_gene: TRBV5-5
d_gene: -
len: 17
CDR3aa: CASSLVSTGPIPNEQFF
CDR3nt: TGTGCCAGCAGCTTGGTGTCAACAGGGCCCATACCCAATGAGCAGTTCTTC

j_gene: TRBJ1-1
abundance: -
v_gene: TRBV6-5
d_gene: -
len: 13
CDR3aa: CASSYLRNTEAFF
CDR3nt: TGTGCCAGCAGTTATTTACGTAACACTGAAGCTTTCTTT

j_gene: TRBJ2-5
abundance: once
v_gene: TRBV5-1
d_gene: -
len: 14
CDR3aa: CASSFVGGSETQYF
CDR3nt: TGCGCCAGCAGCTTCGTGGGAGGATCAGAGACCCAGTACTTC

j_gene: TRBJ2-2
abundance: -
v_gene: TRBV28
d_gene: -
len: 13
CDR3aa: CASWTVNTGELFF
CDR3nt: TGTGCCAGTTGGACGGTGAACACCGGGGAGCTGTTTTTT

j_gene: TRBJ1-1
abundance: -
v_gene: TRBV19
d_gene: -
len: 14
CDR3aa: CASGEGGYHTEAFF
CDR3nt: TGTGCCAGTGGTGAAGGGGGATATCACACTGAAGCTTTCTTT

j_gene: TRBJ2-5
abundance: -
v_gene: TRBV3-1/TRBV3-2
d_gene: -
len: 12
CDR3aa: CASSHLGETQYF
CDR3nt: TGTGCCAGCAGCCATTTAGGAGAGACCCAGTACTTC

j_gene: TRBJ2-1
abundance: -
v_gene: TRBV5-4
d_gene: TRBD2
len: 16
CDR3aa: CASSLEARGGQNEQFF
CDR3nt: TGTGCCAGCAGCTTGGAAGCGCGGGGGGGACAGAATGAGCAGTTCTTC

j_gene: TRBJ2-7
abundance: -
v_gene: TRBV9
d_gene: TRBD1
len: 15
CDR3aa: CASSVGLDRSYEQYF
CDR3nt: TGTGCCAGCAGCGTAGGTTTGGACAGGTCTTACGAGCAGTACTTC

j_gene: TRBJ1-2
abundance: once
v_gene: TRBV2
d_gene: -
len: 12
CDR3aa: CASSVEDLGYTF
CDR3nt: TGTGCCAGCAGTGTAGAGGACCTCGGCTACACCTTC

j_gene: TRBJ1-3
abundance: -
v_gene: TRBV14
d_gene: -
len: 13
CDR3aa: CASSWTSGNTIYF
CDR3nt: TGTGCCAGCAGCTGGACCTCTGGAAACACCATATATTTT

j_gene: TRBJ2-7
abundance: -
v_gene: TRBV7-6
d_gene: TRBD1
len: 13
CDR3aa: CASSRTGGDEQYF
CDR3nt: TGTGCCAGCAGCCGGACAGGGGGAGACGAGCAGTACTTC

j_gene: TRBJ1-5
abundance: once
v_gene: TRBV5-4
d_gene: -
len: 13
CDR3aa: CASSPDGNQPQHF
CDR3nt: TGTGCCAGCAGCCCGGACGGAAATCAGCCCCAGCATTTT

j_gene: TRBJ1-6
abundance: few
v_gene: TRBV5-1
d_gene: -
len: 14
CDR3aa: CASSLPGSRSPLHF
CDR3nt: TGCGCCAGCAGCTTGCCTGGGTCTCGCTCACCCCTCCACTTT

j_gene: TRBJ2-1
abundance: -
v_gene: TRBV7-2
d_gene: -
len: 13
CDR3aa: CASSPDAYNEQFF
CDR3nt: TGTGCCAGCAGCCCCGACGCCTACAATGAGCAGTTCTTC